Presented here are 19 T cell receptor beta chains from one specimen sequenced in a study of shared clonotypes between healthy human individuals. Clones were sequenced by immunoSEQ multiplex PCR, and TCRdb holds only the in-frame ones, with some missing. The repertoire has fewer than 1.4 million clones, approximately 80% of them found once; the top ten carry around 0.6%. Sequencing input: memory CD4+ T cells from PBMCs. Regarding subset: CD45RA-negative fraction. Receptors originate from a man aged 18 to 30 in good health. Some clones in this sample may be carry-over from other donors' samples.

The chain employs TRBV10-3 and TRBJ2-3; maybe TRBD2 (6 bases). CDR1 is ENHRY and CDR2 is SYGVKD in the germline V gene. The V gene lost 6 bases and the J gene lost 1 base, with 11 bases spanning the gap. The CDR3 sequence is 14 residues long. The CDR3 spells CAIRYSGGTDTQYF. CDR3 nucleotide sequence: TGTGCCATCAGGTATAGCGGTGGCACAGATACGCAGTATTTT.

This chain uses TRBV10-2 with TRBJ2-5; 7 positions match TRBD1. Germline V CDR1 and CDR2: WSHSY, SAAADI. The ends lost 3 bases at V and 0 bases at J; junction bases unmatched: 4. The CDR3 contains 15 residues. CDR3 sequence reads: CASSDRDSHQETQYF. The CDR3 DNA reads as TGCGCCAGCAGTGACCGGGACAGTCACCAAGAGACCCAGTACTTC.

The rearrangement links TRBV28 to TRBJ1-4, with D unresolved. CDR1 and CDR2 (germline): MDHEN, SYDVKM. Trimming pared 6 bases from V and 8 bases from J, leaving 19 bases between. The CDR3 is made up of 15 amino acids. The CDR3 DNA reads TGTGCCAGCAGAAGAGGAGGGCGGATGGACGAAAAACTGTTTTTT. This sequence encodes CASRRGGRMDEKLFF.

This sequence joins TRBV12-5 and TRBJ1-1; the D gene is possibly TRBD1 (5 bases). Germline CDR1 LGHNT, CDR2 FRNRAP. The CDR3 is 16 residues long. V lost 6 bases and J 4 bases, leaving 21 bases between the germline ends. The CDR3 spells CASGRNGQDTGTEAFF. The CDR3 DNA is TGTGCTAGTGGCAGAAACGGTCAGGACACTGGCACTGAAGCTTTCTTT.

The chain couples TRBV5-4 to TRBJ2-5; D not resolved. This CDR3 has 14 amino acids. Germline-derived CDR1 and CDR2 are SGHNT and YYREEE (reference sequence). Trimming pared 0 bases from V and 5 bases from J, leaving 11 bases between. CDR3 sequence (DNA): TGTGCCAGCAGCTTGGCGGCTAGTTATGAGACCCAGTACTTC. Residues: CASSLAASYETQYF.

The rearrangement links TRBV5-1 to TRBJ2-5, with D perhaps TRBD2 (6 bases). Germline values: CDR1 SGHRS, CDR2 YFSETQ. Trimming cost V 4 bases and J 4 bases, with 17 bases left between them. The CDR3 totals 15 residues. The CDR3 DNA reads as TGCGCCAGCAGCCCCCAGGACCCCGGGGGAGAGACCCAGTACTTC. The encoded protein is CASSPQDPGGETQYF.

The chain recombines TRBV11-2 with TRBJ2-4; possibly TRBD1 or TRBD2 for D (5 bases each). This CDR3 is 16 amino acids long. The V end lost 3 bases, the J end lost 10 bases, and 22 bases lay between the germline ends. Germline CDR1 is SGHAT and CDR2 is FQNNGV. CDR3 in amino acids: CASSFSIMGPEGIQYF. The CDR3 DNA sequence: TGTGCCAGCAGCTTCTCGATCATGGGTCCCGAGGGGATTCAGTACTTC.

The chain employs TRBV29-1 and TRBJ2-5, with D hard to call. The CDR3 totals 11 residues. Per the germline V gene, CDR1 is SQVTM and CDR2 is ANQGSEA. Trimming removed 6 bases from V and 2 bases from J, with 7 bases in between. The CDR3 here is CSVILQETQYF. The CDR3 DNA follows: TGCAGCGTGATACTTCAAGAGACCCAGTACTTC.

The CDR3 coding sequence is TGTGCCAGCCCCCCAAACCTCGCCGGGACTAGCGGTTCAGATACGCAGTATTTT. As protein: CASPPNLAGTSGSDTQYF. The gene calls are TRBV28 and TRBJ2-3; 11 bases match TRBD2. CDR3 length equals 18 residues. The V gene's germline CDR1 is MDHEN and CDR2 SYDVKM. Unmatched junction bases numbered 17, after V lost 8 bases and J lost 4 bases.

Remarks on this clone: Because it lacks the conserved phenylalanine or tryptophan at the end, this CDR3 is likely a read error. The CDR3 sequence: CASSPTTGFAFL. DNA of the CDR3: TGTGCCAGCAGCCCTACGACAGGATTTGCTTTCCTT. This rearrangement joins TRBV5-4 to TRBJ1-1; D may be TRBD1 (6 bases). Germline-derived CDR1 and CDR2 are SGHNT and YYREEE (reference sequence). The CDR3 has 12 residues. The V end lost 4 bases, the J end lost 11 bases, and 15 bases lay between the germline ends.

Turning to this clone: At the DNA level, this CDR3 is encoded by other sequences in the same sample as well. CDR3 bases: TGCGCCAGCAGCTTGGCCGGTTCCGGGGCCAACGTCCTGACTTTC. It is translated as CASSLAGSGANVLTF. V gene TRBV5-1 combines with J gene TRBJ2-6, with D unresolved. The CDR3 is 15 amino acids. The germline V gene encodes CDR1 SGHRS and CDR2 YFSETQ. Trimming pared 0 bases from V and 4 bases from J, leaving 8 bases between.

The J gene is TRBJ1-1, the V gene TRBV7-8, with no clear D. This CDR3 region has 13 residues. Per germline, CDR1 SGHVS and CDR2 FQNEAQ. V was shortened by 5 bases and J by 1 base, with 8 bases between the two germline ends. Here the CDR3 reads CASSRAGNTEAFF. In DNA, the CDR3 is TGTGCCAGCAGCCGGGCGGGGAACACTGAAGCTTTCTTT.

The J gene is TRBJ2-5, the V gene TRBV4-2; 8 nucleotides align to TRBD1. Germline CDR1 and CDR2: LGHNA and YNFKEQ. With 3 bases clipped from V and 4 bases from J, the junction kept 4 bases outside the gene matches. The CDR3 loop spans 14 amino acids. The CDR3, as DNA: TGTGCCAGCAGCCACCCTGGACAGGGAGAGACCCAGTACTTC. Amino acids: CASSHPGQGETQYF.

This clone was counted a single time. This chain uses TRBV4-1 with TRBJ1-4, with 10 bases fitting TRBD1. CDR1 and CDR2 from the germline V gene are MGHRA and YSYEKL. The junction had 6 bases not matched to a gene; V was cut back by 1 base and J by 7 bases. The CDR3 is 16 amino acids. The CDR3 sequence: CASSQGATGGFEKLFF. The CDR3, as DNA: TGCGCCAGCAGCCAAGGAGCGACAGGGGGCTTTGAAAAACTGTTTTTT.

This clone appeared a few times. The chain employs TRBV20-1 and TRBJ1-1; D remains ambiguous. Germline lookup yields CDR1 DFQATT and CDR2 SNEGSKA (reference sequence). CDR3 size: 11 residues. Trimming cost V 3 bases and J 11 bases, with 13 bases left between them. CDR3 sequence: CSASSFGSAFF. CDR3 DNA sequence: TGCAGTGCTAGTTCTTTTGGGTCGGCTTTCTTT.

The genes are TRBV7-3 and TRBJ2-1; possible D gene TRBD1, 6 bases. Trimming stripped 5 bases from V and 6 bases from J, with 17 bases between. The CDR3 contains 15 residues. The germline V gene has CDR1 SGHTA and CDR2 FQGTGA. The CDR3 DNA is TGTGCCAGCAGCATCCGACCCGGGACAATCAATGAGCAGTTCTTC. This encodes CASSIRPGTINEQFF.

The V gene is TRBV19, the J gene TRBJ2-3, with 9 bases fitting TRBD2. The CDR3 length is 16 residues. CDR1 is LNHDA, CDR2 SQIVND, per germline (reference sequence). Germline trimming cut 5 bases from V and 3 bases from J; bases unmatched to any gene: 9. The CDR3 DNA reads as TGTGCCAGTAGTCCCTATAGCGGGAGCCCTACAGATACGCAGTATTTT. It yields the protein CASSPYSGSPTDTQYF. Full variable domain (rest looked up from reference TRBV19 and TRBJ2-3): DGGITQSPKYLFRKEGQNVTLSCEQNLNHDAMYWYRQDPGQGLRLIYYSQIVNDFQKGDIAEGYSVSREKKESFPLTVTSAQKNPTAFYLCASSPYSGSPTDTQYFGPGTRLTVL.

This clone has only one observation. The chain recombines TRBV7-6 with TRBJ2-5; D ambiguous. V lost 1 base and J lost 7, with 10 bases in between. The CDR3 is 13 amino acids. In germline, CDR1 is SGHVS, CDR2 FNYEAQ. CDR3 residues: CASSLDSAGTQYF. CDR3 nucleotide sequence: TGTGCCAGCAGCTTAGACTCCGCTGGGACCCAGTACTTC.

The rearrangement joins TRBV5-1 to TRBJ2-5; D call uncertain. The germline V gene has CDR1 SGHRS and CDR2 YFSETQ. V lost 4 bases and J 4 bases, leaving 5 bases between the germline ends. The CDR3 runs 11 residues. CDR3 sequence: CASSVRETQYF. The CDR3 bases are TGCGCCAGCAGCGTGAGAGAGACCCAGTACTTC.